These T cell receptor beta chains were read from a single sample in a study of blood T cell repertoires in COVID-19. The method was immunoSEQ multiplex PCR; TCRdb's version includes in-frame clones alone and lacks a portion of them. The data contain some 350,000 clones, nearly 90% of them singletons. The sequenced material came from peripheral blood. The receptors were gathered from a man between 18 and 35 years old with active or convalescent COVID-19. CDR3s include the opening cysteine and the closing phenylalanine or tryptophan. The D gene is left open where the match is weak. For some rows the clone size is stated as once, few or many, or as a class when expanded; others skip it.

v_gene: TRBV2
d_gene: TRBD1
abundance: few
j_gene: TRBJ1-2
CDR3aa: CASSERTGGGYTF
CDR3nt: TGTGCCAGCAGTGAAAGGACAGGAGGTGGCTACACCTTC

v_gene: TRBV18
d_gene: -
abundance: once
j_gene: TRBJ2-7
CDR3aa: CASSPRLQGYEQYF
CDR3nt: TGTGCCAGCTCACCACGACTTCAAGGCTACGAGCAGTACTTC

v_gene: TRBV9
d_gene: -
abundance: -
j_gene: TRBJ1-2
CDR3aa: CASSVAGGTNYGYTF
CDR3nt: TGTGCCAGCAGCGTAGCGGGAGGGACTAACTATGGCTACACCTTC

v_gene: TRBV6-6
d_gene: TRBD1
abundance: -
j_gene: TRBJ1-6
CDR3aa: CASRHSQGADSPLHF
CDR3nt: TGTGCCAGCAGACACAGTCAGGGGGCAGATTCACCCCTCCACTTT

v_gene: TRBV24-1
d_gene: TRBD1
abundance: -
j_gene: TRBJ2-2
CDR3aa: CATSARTGTANTGELFF
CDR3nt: TGTGCCACCAGTGCGCGGACAGGGACAGCGAACACCGGGGAGCTGTTTTTT

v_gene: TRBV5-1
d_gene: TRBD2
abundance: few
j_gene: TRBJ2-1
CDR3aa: CASRESLAGPYNEQFF
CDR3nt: TGCGCCAGCAGGGAATCACTAGCGGGACCCTACAATGAGCAGTTCTTC

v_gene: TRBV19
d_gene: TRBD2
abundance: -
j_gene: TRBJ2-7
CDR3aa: CASSHREELYEQYF
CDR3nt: TGTGCCAGTAGCCATCGGGAGGAGCTTTACGAGCAGTACTTC

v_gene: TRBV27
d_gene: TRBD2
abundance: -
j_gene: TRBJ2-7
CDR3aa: CASRETSGVYEQYF
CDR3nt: TGTGCCAGCAGGGAGACTAGCGGGGTCTACGAGCAGTACTTC

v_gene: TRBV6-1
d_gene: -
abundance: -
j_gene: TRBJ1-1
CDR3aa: CASSEDRNTEAFF
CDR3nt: TGTGCCAGCAGTGAGGACAGGAACACTGAAGCTTTCTTT

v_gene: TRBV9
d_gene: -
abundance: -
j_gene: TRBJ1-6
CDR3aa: CASSVGGFGVSYNSPLHF
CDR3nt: TGTGCCAGCAGCGTAGGAGGGTTTGGGGTCTCCTATAATTCACCCCTCCACTTT

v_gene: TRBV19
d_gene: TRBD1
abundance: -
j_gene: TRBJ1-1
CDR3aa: CASSVGRGTGLMNTEAFF
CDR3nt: TGTGCCAGTAGTGTTGGCAGGGGGACAGGGCTGATGAACACTGAAGCTTTCTTT

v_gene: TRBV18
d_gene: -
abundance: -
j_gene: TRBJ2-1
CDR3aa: CASSRLDSFNEQFF
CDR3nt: TGTGCCAGCTCACGACTAGACTCCTTCAATGAGCAGTTCTTC

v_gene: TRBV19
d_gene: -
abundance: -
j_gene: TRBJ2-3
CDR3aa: CASRRGFGTDTQYF
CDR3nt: TGTGCCAGTAGAAGGGGTTTTGGCACAGATACGCAGTATTTT

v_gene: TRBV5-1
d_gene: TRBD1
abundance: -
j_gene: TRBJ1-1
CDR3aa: CASSDGQGVNPEAFF
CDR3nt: TGCGCCAGCAGCGACGGACAGGGGGTTAATCCTGAAGCTTTCTTT

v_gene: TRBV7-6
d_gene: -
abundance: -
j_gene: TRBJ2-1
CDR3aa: CASSLAGGLIAPPNEQFF
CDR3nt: TGTGCCAGCAGCTTAGCCGGGGGTTTAATAGCCCCACCCAATGAGCAGTTCTTC

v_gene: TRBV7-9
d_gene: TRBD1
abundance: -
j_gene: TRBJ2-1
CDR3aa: CASSGTGRDSSYNEQFF
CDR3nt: TGTGCCAGCAGCGGGACAGGTCGGGACAGCTCCTACAATGAGCAGTTCTTC